The next 16 T cell receptor beta chains were all read from a single sample in a study of PD-L1 blockade in urothelial cancer. The data were produced by immunoSEQ multiplex PCR, yet TCRdb's version contains in-frame clones alone and is incomplete. The sample yields around 47,000 clones, around 82% seen once. The time point here: peripheral blood 6 weeks after treatment start. Sequencing was performed on PBMCs, taken around atezolizumab (anti-PD-L1) treatment. The receptors stem from a man aged 55 to 69 with urothelial cancer.

This clone was counted a single time. The chain employs TRBV6-6 and TRBJ2-3; 9 bases align to TRBD2. CDR3 length: 15 amino acids. The V gene end was trimmed by 5 bases and the J gene end by 0 bases; junction bases not matched to a gene: 3. The germline V gene encodes CDR1 MNHNY and CDR2 SVGAGI (reference sequence). This CDR3 is CASSKTSGSTDTQYF. In DNA, the CDR3 is TGTGCCAGCAGTAAGACTAGCGGAAGCACAGATACGCAGTATTTT.

The chain recombines TRBV4-3 with TRBJ2-1, with D possibly TRBD2 on 5 matching bases. V was trimmed by 0 bases and J by 6 bases, leaving 6 bases between them. In germline, CDR1 is LGHNA, CDR2 YSLEER. The CDR3 loop spans 13 amino acids. The CDR3 region has the DNA TGCGCCAGCAGCCAAGAGGCGGGCAATGAGCAGTTCTTC. This codes for CASSQEAGNEQFF.

This clone was detected once. The rearrangement joins TRBV10-3 to TRBJ2-5, with D maybe TRBD1 (6 bases). This CDR3 region has 14 residues. Looked up from germline, CDR1 is ENHRY and CDR2 is SYGVKD. Trimming cost V 5 bases and J 1 base, with 11 bases left between them. The CDR3 sequence: CAISKGQPQETQYF. In DNA, the CDR3 is TGTGCCATCAGTAAGGGACAACCCCAAGAGACCCAGTACTTC.

V usage is TRBV27 and J usage is TRBJ1-2; D uncertain. V lost 5 bases and J 8 bases, leaving 15 bases between the germline ends. The CDR3 has 13 amino acids. Germline V gives CDR1 MNHEY, CDR2 SMNVEV (reference sequence). DNA of the CDR3: TGTGCCAGCAGTGCTCGACTGTTTCGGGGCTACACCTTC. Translation gives CASSARLFRGYTF.

This clone was detected once. The chain employs TRBV11-2 and TRBJ1-2, with TRBD1 identical over 9 bases. From germline, CDR1 is SGHAT and CDR2 FQNNGV. Trimming cost V 1 base and J 8 bases; bases outside gene matches: 5. The CDR3 spans 14 residues. The CDR3 coding sequence is TGTGCCAGCAGCTTAGCTGGGGACAGGGAAGGCTACACCTTC. Encoded protein: CASSLAGDREGYTF.

This chain connects TRBV6-5 to TRBJ1-2; D possibly corresponds to TRBD1 (6 bases). The CDR3 is 13 amino acids. CDR1 is MNHEY and CDR2 is SVGAGI in the germline V gene. V was trimmed by 4 bases and J by 0 bases, leaving 6 bases between them. This chain's CDR3 is CASSSGANYGYTF. The CDR3 DNA reads as TGTGCCAGCAGTTCAGGGGCTAACTATGGCTACACCTTC.

This clone was detected only once. V is TRBV28 and J is TRBJ2-7, with D hard to call. Germline CDR1 reads MDHEN; CDR2 reads SYDVKM. The length of the CDR3 is 12 residues. Trimming left V 3 bases short and J 1 base short, with 4 bases between. This CDR3 is CASSFQSYEQYF. The CDR3 region has the DNA TGTGCCAGCAGTTTCCAGTCCTACGAGCAGTACTTC.

The rearrangement uses TRBV7-2 and TRBJ1-1; 12 bases are a match to TRBD1. Germline values: CDR1 SGHTA, CDR2 FQGNSA. The CDR3 extends over 19 amino acids. V lost 6 bases, J lost 5 bases, and 19 bases stayed unmatched. CDR3 loop: CASRRGTGWDRGRETEAFF. In DNA, the CDR3 is TGTGCCAGCAGGAGAGGGACAGGCTGGGACAGGGGGCGCGAAACTGAAGCTTTCTTT.

V gene TRBV20-1 combines with J gene TRBJ1-2, with D perhaps matching TRBD1 (5 bases). The V end lost 8 bases, the J end lost 8 bases, and 15 bases lay between the germline ends. In germline, CDR1 is DFQATT, CDR2 SNEGSKA (reference sequence). This CDR3 contains 11 residues. For the CDR3, the DNA is TGCAGTCCCCGTGGGGGGGAGGGCTACACCTTC. As protein: CSPRGGEGYTF.

The V call is TRBV7-2, the J call TRBJ1-1; a possible D gene is TRBD1 (5 bases). Germline assignment: CDR1 SGHTA and CDR2 FQGNSA. Deletions cut 3 bases from V and 0 bases from J, with 11 bases between. The CDR3 spans 15 residues. CDR3 amino acids: CASSLRRGMNTEAFF. The DNA of the CDR3 is TGTGCCAGCAGCTTGAGGAGGGGCATGAACACTGAAGCTTTCTTT.

The chain links TRBV27 to TRBJ1-2; D gene ambiguous. CDR1 and CDR2 (germline): MNHEY, SMNVEV (reference sequence). The CDR3 sequence is 13 residues long. Trimming stripped 6 bases from V and 2 bases from J, with 10 bases between. CDR3 in amino acids: CASSPTENYGYTF. The CDR3 nucleotides are TGTGCCAGCAGCCCGACGGAGAACTATGGCTACACCTTC.

The V and J genes are TRBV29-1 and TRBJ1-2, with D tentatively TRBD1 (5 bases). The CDR3 contains 13 residues. Germline V gives CDR1 SQVTM, CDR2 ANQGSEA. V lost 4 bases and J 3 bases, leaving 12 bases between the germline ends. CDR3 bases: TGCAGCGTTGGCGGGGCGAGAGACTATGGCTACACCTTC. Encoded protein: CSVGGARDYGYTF.

This clone was seen only once. CDR3 bases: TGTGCCAGCAGCTTGAGGACTGTACAAGAGACCCAGTACTTC. Protein: CASSLRTVQETQYF. This chain links TRBV5-4 with TRBJ2-5; D might be TRBD2 (5 bases). Germline V CDR1 and CDR2: SGHNT, YYREEE (reference sequence). The CDR3 is 14 residues long. Trimming pared 1 base from V and 2 bases from J, leaving 9 bases between. The full variable domain, completed using reference TRBV5-4 and TRBJ2-5, is ETGVTQSPTHLIKTRGQQVTLRCSSQSGHNTVSWYQQALGQGPQFIFQYYREEENGRGNFPPRFSGLQFPNYSSELNVNALELDDSALYLCASSLRTVQETQYFGPGTRLLVL.

V and J are TRBV5-4 and TRBJ2-5; perhaps TRBD2 as D (5 bases). The germline V gene encodes CDR1 SGHNT and CDR2 YYREEE (reference sequence). V was cut by 0 bases and J by 2 bases, with 8 bases left in between. The CDR3 spans 14 residues. CDR3: CASSLDGKQETQYF. DNA for the CDR3: TGTGCCAGCAGCTTGGACGGGAAACAAGAGACCCAGTACTTC.

The chain joins TRBV10-3 to TRBJ2-1; 10 nucleotides align to TRBD1. Trimming cost V 4 bases and J 9 bases; bases outside gene matches: 9. The germline V gene has CDR1 ENHRY and CDR2 SYGVKD. This CDR3 is 15 amino acids long. CDR3 nucleotide sequence: TGTGCCATCAGTGTAAAAGGACAGGGGGTCGGTGAGCAGTTCTTC. Protein product: CAISVKGQGVGEQFF.

The rearrangement joins TRBV20-1 to TRBJ1-4, with D unresolved. This CDR3 has 11 residues. V was trimmed by 6 bases and J by 4 bases, leaving 6 bases between them. The V gene's germline CDR1 is DFQATT and CDR2 SNEGSKA (reference sequence). The CDR3 here is CSAPGNEKLFF. The CDR3 DNA reads as TGCAGTGCGCCGGGTAATGAAAAACTGTTTTTT.